The 26 T cell receptor beta chains below all came from one sample that was sequenced in a study of regulatory T cells in long-lasting Graves disease. Through Arm-PCR of CDR3 regions and iRepertoire HTBI primers, TCR beta libraries were built. Via MiXCR, TCRdb re-called the multiplex PCR reads, giving one row per CDR3 protein. Of about 560,000 distinct CDR3 sequences listed, approximately 16% are singletons. As for time point: newly diagnosed GD, antithyroid drugs for less than 3 months. RNA from PBMCs was the source of the TCR library. These sequences were also reported in another study, on T cells in Graves' hyperthyroidism and ophthalmopathy.

The material was peripheral blood mononuclear cells (PBMCs), obtained at new diagnosis, from a patient treated with antithyroid drugs. These receptors were collected from a man aged 18 to 29 with Graves disease.

This clonotype was seen only a few times. The chain combines TRBV5-1 with TRBJ1-6; D gene unclear. V was shortened by 4 bases and J by 0 bases, with 11 bases between the two germline ends. The CDR3 covers 16 residues. Germline V gene sequence: CDR1 SGHRS, CDR2 YFSETQ. The CDR3 DNA reads TGCGCCAGCAGCCGGGCGGAAAGCTCCTATAATTCACCCCTCCACTTT. Translation gives CASSRAESSYNSPLHF.

This chain links TRBV30 with TRBJ2-3; D ambiguous. The CDR3 is 14 residues long. Germline assignment: CDR1 GTSNPN and CDR2 SVGIG (reference sequence). Trimming left V 3 bases short and J 4 bases short, with 14 bases between. The CDR3 is CAWSPGPGADTQYF. The CDR3, as DNA: TGTGCCTGGAGCCCGGGCCCTGGGGCAGATACGCAGTATTTT.

In this sample, this clonotype turned up many times. The gene calls are TRBV10-1 and TRBJ2-1, with unresolved D. Looked up from germline, CDR1 is WNHNN and CDR2 is SYGVQD (reference sequence). The ends were cut back, 11 bases at V and 1 base at J, with 15 bases in the middle. This CDR3 is 14 amino acids long. The CDR3 bases are TGCGCCCGCGAAGTCACTGGGTCCTACAATGAGCAGTTCTTC. Protein: CAREVTGSYNEQFF.

At least ten counts were recorded for this clonotype. The J gene is TRBJ2-7, the V gene TRBV30; D not certain. This CDR3 is built from 12 residues. In germline, CDR1 is GTSNPN, CDR2 SVGIG (reference sequence). V lost 2 bases to trimming and J lost 4 bases, with 9 bases between them. The CDR3 nucleotides are TGTGCCTGGAGTTTAGAACAGTACGAGCAGTACTTC. This encodes CAWSLEQYEQYF.

This clonotype was observed many times. The gene calls are TRBV11-3 and TRBJ2-1, with TRBD2 identical over 13 bases. CDR3 length: 14 amino acids. Germline V gives CDR1 SGHNT, CDR2 YENEEA. V was pared by 4 bases and J by 8 bases, with 2 bases of the junction left unmatched. The CDR3 DNA follows: TGTGCCAGCAGCTCTGGACTAGCGGGAGATGAGCAGTTCTTC. It yields the protein CASSSGLAGDEQFF.

This clonotype was counted only a few times. The chain links TRBV7-9 to TRBJ2-5; D may be TRBD2 (6 bases). V shed 5 bases and J shed 2 bases, with 18 bases lying between them. Germline V gene sequence: CDR1 SEHNR, CDR2 FQNEAQ (reference sequence). This CDR3 contains 16 residues. CDR3 loop: CASSPRLGRRQETQYF. DNA for the CDR3: TGTGCCAGCAGCCCCCGGTTAGGGAGGAGACAAGAGACCCAGTACTTC. The full variable domain, with the rest looked up from reference TRBV7-9 and TRBJ2-5, is DTGVSQNPRHKITKRGQNVTFRCDPISEHNRLYWYRQTLGQGPEFLTYFQNEAQLEKSRLLSDRFSAERPKGSFSTLEIQRTEQGDSAMYLCASSPRLGRRQETQYFGPGTRLLVL.

This clonotype showed up many times. The genes are TRBV28 and TRBJ2-6; a possible D gene is TRBD2 (7 bases). The germline V gene encodes CDR1 MDHEN and CDR2 SYDVKM. The CDR3 is 17 residues long. The germline V and J ends were trimmed by 7 bases and 0 bases, with 16 bases remaining between them. The CDR3 loop is CASTPAGAYSGANVLTF. CDR3 sequence (DNA): TGTGCCAGCACCCCTGCGGGGGCGTACTCTGGGGCCAACGTCCTGACTTTC.

This clonotype has at least ten counts. The V gene is TRBV28, the J gene TRBJ2-1, with a weak D call TRBD1 (6 bases). Trimming shortened V by 10 bases and J by 10 bases, and 23 bases separated the two germline ends. Germline-derived CDR1 and CDR2 are MDHEN and SYDVKM. The CDR3 has 14 residues. The CDR3 DNA is TGTGCCACCAACCACCCAGAACAGGGACGGGAGCAGTTCTTC. This encodes CATNHPEQGREQFF.

Ten or more counts support this clonotype. The chain carries TRBV28 and TRBJ2-5; D perhaps matches TRBD2 (6 bases). The CDR3 consists of 15 residues. V lost 5 bases to trimming and J lost 0 bases, with 13 bases between them. Germline CDR1 reads MDHEN; CDR2 reads SYDVKM. The CDR3 coding sequence is TGTGCCAGCAGTAGGACGCGGGACGACCAAGAGACCCAGTACTTC. Translated: CASSRTRDDQETQYF.

The J gene is TRBJ1-4, the V gene TRBV27, with TRBD1 as a possible D gene (6 bases). Germline V lookup: CDR1 MNHEY, CDR2 SMNVEV (reference sequence). Trimming cost V 3 bases and J 5 bases, with 16 bases left between them. The CDR3 is 16 residues long. The CDR3 here is CASSFWGARANEKLFF. DNA of the CDR3: TGTGCCAGCAGTTTTTGGGGGGCGAGGGCAAATGAAAAACTGTTTTTT. The full variable domain, completed using reference TRBV27 and TRBJ1-4, is EAQVTQNPRYLITVTGKKLTVTCSQNMNHEYMSWYRQDPGLGLRQIYYSMNVEVTDKGDVPEGYKVSRKEKRNFPLILESPSPNQTSLYFCASSFWGARANEKLFFGSGTQLSVL.

This clonotype was detected many times. The J gene is TRBJ1-2, the V gene TRBV2, with a possible D match to TRBD1 (5 bases). The CDR3 runs to 13 residues. Germline V CDR1 and CDR2: SNHLY, FYNNEI. Trimming shortened V by 8 bases and J by 4 bases, and 14 bases separated the two germline ends. The CDR3 DNA sequence: TGTGCCAGCCTCCGTCGGGGGGGCTATGGCTACACCTTC. Its protein product is CASLRRGGYGYTF.

This clonotype was observed a handful of times. The chain has TRBV2 and TRBJ2-7; TRBD1 might be the D (6 bases). Germline-derived CDR1 and CDR2 are SNHLY and FYNNEI. Trimming cost V 6 bases and J 2 bases, with 14 bases left between them. The CDR3 loop spans 14 amino acids. The CDR3 here is CASSARGFTYEQYF. CDR3 nucleotide sequence: TGTGCCAGCAGCGCTAGGGGGTTTACCTACGAGCAGTACTTC. The full variable domain, completed using reference TRBV2 and TRBJ2-7, is EPEVTQTPSHQVTQMGQEVILRCVPISNHLYFYWYRQILGQKVEFLVSFYNNEISEKSEIFDDQFSVERPDGSNFTLKIRSTKLEDSAMYFCASSARGFTYEQYFGPGTRLTVT.

The gene calls are TRBV6-2 or TRBV6-3 and TRBJ2-7; 10 bases align to TRBD2. The CDR3 has 15 residues. Germline V CDR1 and CDR2: MNHEY, SVGEGT. The V gene end was trimmed by 6 bases and the J gene end by 1 base; junction bases not matched to a gene: 6. CDR3 nucleotides: TGTGCCAGCAGGTCTGGGACTAGCGCATCCTACGAGCAGTACTTC. This translates into CASRSGTSASYEQYF.

This clonotype came up many times. The rearrangement uses TRBV7-2 and TRBJ2-7; TRBD2 is a possible D gene (6 bases). Germline values: CDR1 SGHTA, CDR2 FQGNSA. The CDR3 runs to 15 residues. V lost 1 base, J lost 3 bases, and 13 bases lay in between. The DNA of the CDR3 is TGTGCCAGCAGCTTAGGCGAGCGGGCCATCTACGAGCAGTACTTC. This sequence encodes CASSLGERAIYEQYF.

Remarks on this clonotype: A much bigger clone sits one base away, suggesting this may be a read error. V usage is TRBV10-3 and J usage is TRBJ2-1, with TRBD2 identical over 7 bases. V was clipped by 6 bases and J by 8 bases; unmatched bases: 16. CDR3 size: 16 residues. The germline CDR1 and CDR2 sequences are ENHRY and SYGVKD. Written as DNA, the CDR3 is TGTGCCATCAGAGACCCCCCCGGGGGGACCTCCGATGAGCAGTTCTTC. The encoded protein is CAIRDPPGGTSDEQFF.

V gene TRBV25-1 combines with J gene TRBJ2-1, with 7 nucleotides matching TRBD2. With V trimmed by 6 bases and J by 4 bases, 9 bases remained unmatched. CDR3 length: 15 residues. CDR1 is MGHDK and CDR2 is SYGVNS in the germline V gene. As DNA, the CDR3 is TGTGCCAGCAGCCGAGGGGCGGGAGAGTACAATGAGCAGTTCTTC. Translating it yields CASSRGAGEYNEQFF.

In its sample, this clonotype was seen once. V usage is TRBV4-1 and J usage is TRBJ1-1; tentatively, D is TRBD1 (6 bases). Germline V lookup: CDR1 MGHRA, CDR2 YSYEKL. V was cut by 0 bases and J by 1 base, with 18 bases left in between. This CDR3 has 18 amino acids. In nucleotides, the CDR3 is TGCGCCAGCAGCCAAGATTCGGGGGACACCATAAAGAACACTGAAGCTTTCTTT. This translates into CASSQDSGDTIKNTEAFF.

There are many counts of this clonotype. The rearrangement uses TRBV3-1 and TRBJ2-7; D possibly corresponds to TRBD1 (5 bases). Germline CDR1 is LGHDT and CDR2 is YNNKEL (reference sequence). The CDR3 has 15 amino acids. Trimming cost V 4 bases and J 0 bases, with 13 bases left between them. The CDR3 loop is CASSPTAGFSYEQYF. In DNA, the CDR3 is TGTGCCAGCAGCCCCACGGCAGGGTTCTCCTACGAGCAGTACTTC.

This clonotype has a count of ten or more. V usage is TRBV11-2 and J usage is TRBJ2-7, with TRBD2 as a possible D gene (6 bases). CDR3 length equals 14 residues. Per the germline V gene, CDR1 is SGHAT and CDR2 is FQNNGV. V lost 5 bases and J lost 2, with 13 bases in between. DNA for the CDR3: TGTGCCAGCAGCGGGGGAGGATTCGCCTACGAGCAGTACTTC. Its protein is CASSGGGFAYEQYF.

The chain carries TRBV7-9 and TRBJ1-6; D possibly corresponds to TRBD1 (5 bases). Germline lookup yields CDR1 SEHNR and CDR2 FQNEAQ (reference sequence). V lost 3 bases and J 8 bases, leaving 20 bases between the germline ends. CDR3 size: 17 residues. CDR3 sequence (DNA): TGTGCCAGCAGCTTTCGGAAAGGAGGGGAAAGACATTCACCCCTCCACTTT. It is translated as CASSFRKGGERHSPLHF.

In this sample, this clonotype turned up many times. The V gene is TRBV11-2, the J gene TRBJ2-1; D unresolved. Germline values: CDR1 SGHAT, CDR2 FQNNGV. With 8 bases removed from V and 8 bases from J, the gap between germline ends came to 16 bases. There are 13 residues in the CDR3. The CDR3 loop reads CASRHGVSDEQFF. For the CDR3, the DNA is TGTGCCAGCCGACATGGGGTCTCCGATGAGCAGTTCTTC.

The table lists this clonotype with a few counts. CDR3: CSARIGGTEAFF. The DNA for the CDR3 is TGCAGTGCTAGGATTGGGGGCACTGAAGCTTTCTTT. The chain employs TRBV20-1 and TRBJ1-1; the D gene is possibly TRBD1 (5 bases). The germline CDR1 and CDR2 sequences are DFQATT and SNEGSKA (reference sequence). The CDR3 has 12 amino acids. Trimming cost V 3 bases and J 4 bases, with 9 bases left between them.

Many counts were recorded for this clonotype. The chain combines TRBV20-1 with TRBJ2-3; D tentatively fits TRBD1 or TRBD2 (5 bases each). The CDR3 loop spans 14 amino acids. Trimming took off 3 bases at V and 4 bases at J, with 14 bases between the two ends. Germline values: CDR1 DFQATT, CDR2 SNEGSKA (reference sequence). As DNA, the CDR3 is TGCAGTGCTAGGGGACGACTGGGGGCAGATACGCAGTATTTT. This encodes CSARGRLGADTQYF.

The rearrangement uses TRBV20-1 and TRBJ2-3; 7 nucleotides line up with TRBD1. The CDR3 sequence is 14 residues long. V lost 6 bases to trimming and J lost 11 bases; unmatched junction nucleotides: 17. Germline values: CDR1 DFQATT, CDR2 SNEGSKA (reference sequence). In nucleotides, the CDR3 is TGCAGTGCCCGACCCCGGGACAGAACAGCGCGGCAGTATTTT. Its protein is CSARPRDRTARQYF.

There are many counts of this clonotype. The V and J genes are TRBV30 and TRBJ2-1; 7 nucleotides line up with TRBD1. This CDR3 region has 14 residues. The J segment lost 5 bases and the V segment lost 1 base, leaving 5 bases of the junction unmatched. CDR1 is GTSNPN and CDR2 is SVGIG in the germline V gene (reference sequence). The CDR3 is CAWSGQGVDNEQFF. DNA of the CDR3: TGTGCCTGGAGTGGACAGGGTGTAGACAATGAGCAGTTCTTC.

Here the CDR3 reads CASSVTQQGGHEQYF. DNA for the CDR3: TGTGCCAGCAGCGTAACCCAACAGGGGGGACACGAGCAGTACTTC. The chain employs TRBV6-2 or TRBV6-3 and TRBJ2-7; 8 positions match TRBD1. Germline loops: CDR1 MNHEY, CDR2 SVGEGT. V trimming: 6 bases; J trimming: 5 bases; junction bases outside the gene matches: 12. There are 15 residues in the CDR3.